This TCR beta chain was identified in a study of spatial heterogeneity in lung cancer (dated 2019 in TCRdb). Regarding the research as a whole: More beta-chain than alpha-chain transcripts were consistently detected, likely reflecting higher beta-chain transcript abundance. Nonsynonymous mutation counts, determined by whole-exome sequencing of tumor tissue, were related to features of the TCR repertoire. At surgery, both alpha and beta chains were TCR-sequenced in some 220 tumor regions, some 64 matched nontumor lung samples and over 50 PBMC samples. In the raw uncorrected reads, each unique combination of TCR and UMI appeared more than ten times on average. In tumor regions, TCR transcript counts showed a strong correlation with a T cell transcriptional module score derived from matched bulk RNA-seq. The study quantitatively compared TCR alpha and beta repertoires across multiple tumor regions, matched nontumor lung and blood in non-small cell lung cancer.

The library was obtained by 5' RACE. The run used a NextSeq 500. The TCR library protocol attached a unique molecular identifier to each TCR cDNA molecule to allow correction of PCR and sequencing errors. The authors' analysis ran thus. Decombinator tools were used for TCR identification, UMI-based error correction and CDR3 extraction. TCRs above a frequency of 2 per 1,000, corresponding to the top 1% of the tumor frequency distribution, were defined as expanded. Expanded tumor TCRs were classed as regional if statistically deemed absent (corrected P<0.05) from at least one tumor region, otherwise ubiquitous. Rényi diversity was computed with the R vegan package after subsampling each repertoire 100 times to 5,000 TCRs. CDR3 similarity networks were built from amino acid triplet string-kernel similarity, with CDR3s being connected when pairwise similarity was above 0.82. TCRdb took the public reads, trimmed them with fastp at Q25, ran MiXCR for clone calling and kept in-frame beta chains. CDR3 protein duplicates are merged, each entry listing the most common genes and DNA. What appears here as the V and J calls and clone size reflects TCRdb's work, not the paper's. The sample yields about 27,000 distinct CDR3 sequences; under 8.5% were counted once. The ten largest clones add up to almost 25% of the sample.

The sample holds many counts of this clonotype. What antigen it recognizes has not been identified. The record has no base qualities; no much larger clone is one base away. This specimen's time point label, per the study, means: sample taken at primary tumor resection. Samples were obtained from approximately 70 patients with early-stage, untreated non-small cell lung cancer from the lung TRACERx cohort. Without any cell sorting, TCR sequencing was performed on whole RNA extracted either from tumor and nontumor lung tissue or from cryopreserved PBMC samples. Only patients for whom sufficient RNA was available from at least two tumor regions were selected for TCR sequencing. Before selection, tumor and adjacent nontumor lung specimens were reviewed by a lung pathologist. General findings and caveats noted by the study authors: The number of expanded intratumoral alpha and beta TCRs correlated with the tumor nonsynonymous mutation count. Estimated TCR-seq coverage of tumor T cells was only roughly 7.3% for alpha chains and about 14% for beta chains. Additional single-cell paired TCR alpha and beta sequencing was considered necessary to confirm, at a functional level, the hypothesis that regional TCRs recognize regional mutations. Counts of ubiquitous and regional expanded TCRs correlated with counts of ubiquitous and regional nonsynonymous mutations, respectively.

The CDR3 numbers 16 residues from cysteine through phenylalanine. This entry keeps only the CDR3 DNA: 48 bases, framed from base 1. Clipping removes 4 bases from V and 9 bases from J, with 16 as the unmatched junction base count. The CDR1 and CDR2 encoded by the germline V gene (reference sequence) are DFQATT and SNEGSKA. Rearrangement joined TRBV20-1 to TRBJ2-1; TRBD1 lines up with 9 middle nucleotides. The sample was lung tumor tissue, taken at surgery. The clonotype was recovered from a male donor with early-stage non-small cell lung cancer. In nucleotide form, the sequence is TGCAGTGCTACAAGGTCGAACAGGGGGCCCGTCGGTGAGCAGTTCTTC. Its translation is CSATRSNRGPVGEQFF.